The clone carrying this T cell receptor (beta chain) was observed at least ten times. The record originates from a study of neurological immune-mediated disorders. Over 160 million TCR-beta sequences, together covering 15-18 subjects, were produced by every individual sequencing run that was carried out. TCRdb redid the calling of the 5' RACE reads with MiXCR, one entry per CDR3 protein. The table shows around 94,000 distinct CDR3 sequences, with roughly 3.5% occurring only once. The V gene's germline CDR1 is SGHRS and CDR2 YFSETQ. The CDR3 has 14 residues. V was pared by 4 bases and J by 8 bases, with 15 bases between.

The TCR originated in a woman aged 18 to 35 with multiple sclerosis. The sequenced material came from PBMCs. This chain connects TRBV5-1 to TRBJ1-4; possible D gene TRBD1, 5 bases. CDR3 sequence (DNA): TGCGCCAGCAGCGCAGGGACGGCCTACGAAAAACTGTTTTTT. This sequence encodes CASSAGTAYEKLFF.